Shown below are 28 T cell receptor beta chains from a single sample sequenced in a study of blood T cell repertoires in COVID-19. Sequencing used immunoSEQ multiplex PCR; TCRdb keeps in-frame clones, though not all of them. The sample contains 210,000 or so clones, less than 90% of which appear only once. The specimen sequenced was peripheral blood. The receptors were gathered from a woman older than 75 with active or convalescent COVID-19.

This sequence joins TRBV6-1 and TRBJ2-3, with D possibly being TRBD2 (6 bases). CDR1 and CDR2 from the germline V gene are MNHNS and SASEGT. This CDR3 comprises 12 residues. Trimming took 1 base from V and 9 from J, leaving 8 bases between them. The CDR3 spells CASSEGAGTQYF. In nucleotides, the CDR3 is TGTGCCAGCAGTGAAGGGGCGGGGACGCAGTATTTT.

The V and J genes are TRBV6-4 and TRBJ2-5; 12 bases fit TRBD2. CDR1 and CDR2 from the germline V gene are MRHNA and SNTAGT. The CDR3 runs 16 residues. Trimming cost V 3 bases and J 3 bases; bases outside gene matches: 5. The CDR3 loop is CASSEYRLAGEETQYF. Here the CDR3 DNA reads TGTGCCAGCAGTGAATATCGACTAGCGGGGGAAGAGACCCAGTACTTC.

CDR3 loop: CASSQDRAGVPYNEQFF. The CDR3, as DNA: TGCGCCAGCAGCCAAGATAGGGCGGGAGTCCCATACAATGAGCAGTTCTTC. The chain employs TRBV4-1 and TRBJ2-1; 7 nucleotides align to TRBD2. The CDR3 extends over 17 amino acids. Per germline, CDR1 MGHRA and CDR2 YSYEKL. With V trimmed by 0 bases and J by 4 bases, 9 bases remained unmatched.

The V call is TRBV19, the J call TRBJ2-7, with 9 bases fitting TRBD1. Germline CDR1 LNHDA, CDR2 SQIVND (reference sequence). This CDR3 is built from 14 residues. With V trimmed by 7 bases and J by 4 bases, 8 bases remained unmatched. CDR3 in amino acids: CASKEGQGFYEQYF. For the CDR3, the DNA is TGTGCCAGTAAGGAGGGACAGGGTTTTTACGAGCAGTACTTC.

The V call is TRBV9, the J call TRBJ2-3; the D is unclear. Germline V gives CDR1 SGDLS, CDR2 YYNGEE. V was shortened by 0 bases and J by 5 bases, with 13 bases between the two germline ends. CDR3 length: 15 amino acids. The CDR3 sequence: CASSVGARVGDTQYF. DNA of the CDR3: TGTGCCAGCAGCGTAGGTGCCCGAGTCGGAGATACGCAGTATTTT.

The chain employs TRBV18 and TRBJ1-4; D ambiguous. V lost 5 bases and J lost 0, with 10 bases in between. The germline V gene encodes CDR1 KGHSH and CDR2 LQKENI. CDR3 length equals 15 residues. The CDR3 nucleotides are TGTGCCAGCTCAAGCCTCCCCCCAACTAATGAAAAACTGTTTTTT. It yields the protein CASSSLPPTNEKLFF.

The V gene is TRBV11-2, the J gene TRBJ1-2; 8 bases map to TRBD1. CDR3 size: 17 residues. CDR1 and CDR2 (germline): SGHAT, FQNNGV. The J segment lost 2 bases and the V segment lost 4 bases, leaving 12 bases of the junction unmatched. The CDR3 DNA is TGTGCCAGCAGCTCCCACGACAGGGGCTGGGAAAACTATGGCTACACCTTC. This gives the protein CASSSHDRGWENYGYTF. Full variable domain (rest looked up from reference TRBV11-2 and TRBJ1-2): EAGVAQSPRYKIIEKRQSVAFWCNPISGHATLYWYQQILGQGPKLLIQFQNNGVVDDSQLPKDRFSAERLKGVDSTLKIQPAKLEDSAVYLCASSSHDRGWENYGYTFGSGTRLTVV.

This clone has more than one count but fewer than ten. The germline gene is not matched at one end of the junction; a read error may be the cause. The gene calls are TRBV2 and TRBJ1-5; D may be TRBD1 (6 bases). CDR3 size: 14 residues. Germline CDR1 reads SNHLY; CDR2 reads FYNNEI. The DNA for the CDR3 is TGTGCCAGCAATGAAAACAGGGTTAATCAGCCCCAGCATTTT. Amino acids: CASNENRVNQPQHF.

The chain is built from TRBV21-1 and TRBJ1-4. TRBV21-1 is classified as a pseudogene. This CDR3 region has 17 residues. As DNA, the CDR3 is TGTGCCAGCAGCAAAGTCCCGGGGAGGGGGGCGAACGAAAAACTGTTTTTT. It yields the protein CASSKVPGRGANEKLFF.

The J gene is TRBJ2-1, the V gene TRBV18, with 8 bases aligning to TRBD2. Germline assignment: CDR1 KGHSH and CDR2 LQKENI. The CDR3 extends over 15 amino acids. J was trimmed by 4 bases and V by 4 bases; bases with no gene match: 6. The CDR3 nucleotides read TGTGCCAGCTCACGGGGGTCTAGCGGGTACAATGAGCAGTTCTTC. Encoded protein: CASSRGSSGYNEQFF.

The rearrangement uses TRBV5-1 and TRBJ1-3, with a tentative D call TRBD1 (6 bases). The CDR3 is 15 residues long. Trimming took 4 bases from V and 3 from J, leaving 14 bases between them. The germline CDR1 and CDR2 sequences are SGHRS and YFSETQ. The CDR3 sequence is CASSVQGVGGNTIYF. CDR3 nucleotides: TGCGCCAGCAGCGTACAGGGTGTGGGTGGAAACACCATATATTTT.

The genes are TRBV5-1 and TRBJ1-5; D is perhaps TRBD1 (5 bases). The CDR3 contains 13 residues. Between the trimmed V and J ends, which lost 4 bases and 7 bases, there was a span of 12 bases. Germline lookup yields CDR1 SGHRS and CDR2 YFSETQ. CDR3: CASSPDGGQPQHF. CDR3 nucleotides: TGCGCCAGCAGCCCGGACGGGGGGCAGCCCCAGCATTTT.

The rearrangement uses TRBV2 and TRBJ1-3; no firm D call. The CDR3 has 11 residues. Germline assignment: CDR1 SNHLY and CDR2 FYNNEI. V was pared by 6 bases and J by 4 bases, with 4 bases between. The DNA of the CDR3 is TGTGCCAGCAGCGTAGGAAACACCATATATTTT. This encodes CASSVGNTIYF.

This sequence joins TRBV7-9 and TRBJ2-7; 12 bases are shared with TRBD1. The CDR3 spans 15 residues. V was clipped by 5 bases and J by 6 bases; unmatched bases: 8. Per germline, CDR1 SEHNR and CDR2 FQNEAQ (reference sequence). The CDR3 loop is CASSAPGQGAVEQYF. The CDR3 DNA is TGTGCCAGCAGCGCCCCGGGACAGGGGGCGGTCGAGCAGTACTTC.

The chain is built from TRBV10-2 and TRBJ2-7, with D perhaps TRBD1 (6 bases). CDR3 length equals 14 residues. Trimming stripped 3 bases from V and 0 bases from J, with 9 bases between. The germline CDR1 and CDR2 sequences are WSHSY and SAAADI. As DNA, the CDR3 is TGCGCCAGCAGTGATCTGGGGGCCTCCTACGAGCAGTACTTC. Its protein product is CASSDLGASYEQYF.

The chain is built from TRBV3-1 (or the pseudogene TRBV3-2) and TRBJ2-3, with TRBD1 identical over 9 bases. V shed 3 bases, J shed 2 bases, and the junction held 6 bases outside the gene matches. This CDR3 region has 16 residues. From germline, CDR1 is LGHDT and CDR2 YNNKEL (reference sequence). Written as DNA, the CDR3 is TGTGCCAGCAGCCACGCCGGGACAGGGACCACAGATACGCAGTATTTT. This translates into CASSHAGTGTTDTQYF.

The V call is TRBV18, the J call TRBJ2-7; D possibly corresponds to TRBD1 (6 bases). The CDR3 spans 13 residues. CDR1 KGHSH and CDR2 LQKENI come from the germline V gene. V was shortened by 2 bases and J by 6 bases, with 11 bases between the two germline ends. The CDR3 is CASSPKGQSEQYF. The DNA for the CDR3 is TGTGCCAGCTCACCAAAGGGACAATCCGAGCAGTACTTC.

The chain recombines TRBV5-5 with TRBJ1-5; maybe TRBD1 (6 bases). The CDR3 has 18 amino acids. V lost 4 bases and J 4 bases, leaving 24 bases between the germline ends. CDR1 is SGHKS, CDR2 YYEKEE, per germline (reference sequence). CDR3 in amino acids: CASSLWAFGGEGNQPQHF. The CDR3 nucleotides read TGTGCCAGCAGCCTTTGGGCTTTTGGGGGCGAGGGAAATCAGCCCCAGCATTTT.

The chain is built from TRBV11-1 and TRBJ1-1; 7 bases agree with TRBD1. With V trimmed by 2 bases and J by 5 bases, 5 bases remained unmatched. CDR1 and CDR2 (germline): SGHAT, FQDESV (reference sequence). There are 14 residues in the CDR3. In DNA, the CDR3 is TGTGCCAGCAGCTTACGTCAGGGGGAAACTGAAGCTTTCTTT. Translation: CASSLRQGETEAFF.

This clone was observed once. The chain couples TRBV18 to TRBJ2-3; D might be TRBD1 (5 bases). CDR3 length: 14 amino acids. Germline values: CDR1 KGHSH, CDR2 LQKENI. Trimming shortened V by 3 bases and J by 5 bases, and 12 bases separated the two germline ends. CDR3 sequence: CASSPPQGRDTQYF. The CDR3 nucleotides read TGTGCCAGCTCACCCCCCCAGGGCCGAGATACGCAGTATTTT.

The CDR3 DNA follows: TGTGCCAGCAGCAGACAACAGGGAAGCTCCTATAATTCACCCCTCCACTTT. Amino acid sequence: CASSRQQGSSYNSPLHF. This chain links TRBV7-8 with TRBJ1-6; D is perhaps TRBD1 (6 bases). The CDR3 totals 17 residues. The ends were cut back, 5 bases at V and 0 bases at J, with 14 bases in the middle. Germline V gene data show CDR1 as SGHVS and CDR2 as FQNEAQ.

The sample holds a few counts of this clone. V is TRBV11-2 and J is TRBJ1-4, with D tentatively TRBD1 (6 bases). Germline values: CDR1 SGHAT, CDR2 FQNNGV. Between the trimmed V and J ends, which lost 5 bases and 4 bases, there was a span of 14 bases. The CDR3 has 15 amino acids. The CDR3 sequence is CASSRIRGGNEKLFF. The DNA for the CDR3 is TGTGCCAGCAGCCGAATCAGGGGTGGTAATGAAAAACTGTTTTTT.

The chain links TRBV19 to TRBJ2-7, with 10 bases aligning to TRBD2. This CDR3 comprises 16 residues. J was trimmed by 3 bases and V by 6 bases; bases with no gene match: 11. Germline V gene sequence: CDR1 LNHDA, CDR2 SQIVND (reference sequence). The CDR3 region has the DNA TGTGCCAGTAGCCGAGGGCCTAGCGGGAGCTTCTACGAGCAGTACTTC. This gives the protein CASSRGPSGSFYEQYF.

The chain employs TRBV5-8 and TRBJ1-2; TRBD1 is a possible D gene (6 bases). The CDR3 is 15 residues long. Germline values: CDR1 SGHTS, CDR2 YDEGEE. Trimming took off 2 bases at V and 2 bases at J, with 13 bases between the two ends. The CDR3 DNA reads TGTGCCAGCAGCTTCGACCTTCAGGGGAACTATGGCTACACCTTC. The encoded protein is CASSFDLQGNYGYTF.

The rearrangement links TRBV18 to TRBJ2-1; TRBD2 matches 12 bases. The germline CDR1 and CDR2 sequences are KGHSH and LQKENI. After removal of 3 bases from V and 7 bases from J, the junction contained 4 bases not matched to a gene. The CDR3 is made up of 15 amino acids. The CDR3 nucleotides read TGTGCCAGCTCACCCCGACTAGCGGGAGATAATGAGCAGTTCTTC. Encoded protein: CASSPRLAGDNEQFF.

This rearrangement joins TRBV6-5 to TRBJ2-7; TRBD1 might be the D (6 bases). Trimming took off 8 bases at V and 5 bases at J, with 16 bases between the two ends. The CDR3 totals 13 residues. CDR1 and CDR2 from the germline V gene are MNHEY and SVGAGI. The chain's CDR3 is CASRGTGRDEQYF. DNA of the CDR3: TGTGCCAGCCGGGGTACAGGGCGCGACGAGCAGTACTTC.

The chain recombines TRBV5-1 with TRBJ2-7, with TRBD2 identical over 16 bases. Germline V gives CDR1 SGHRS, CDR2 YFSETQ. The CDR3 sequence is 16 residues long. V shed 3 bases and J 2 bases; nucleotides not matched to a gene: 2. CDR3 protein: CASSSGLAGGPYEQYF. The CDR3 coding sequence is TGCGCCAGCAGCTCGGGACTAGCGGGGGGGCCCTACGAGCAGTACTTC.

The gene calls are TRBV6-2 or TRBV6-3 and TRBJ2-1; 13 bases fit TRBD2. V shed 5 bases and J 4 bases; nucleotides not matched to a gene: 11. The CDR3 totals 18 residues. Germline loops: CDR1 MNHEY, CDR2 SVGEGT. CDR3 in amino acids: CASSQLLGLAGSYNEQFF. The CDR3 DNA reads TGTGCCAGCAGTCAACTCCTGGGACTAGCGGGGAGTTACAATGAGCAGTTCTTC.